This T cell receptor (beta chain) derives from a study of cytomegalovirus exposure and HLA in healthy donors. Study findings and constraints: Some segments of the V type, notably TRBV6-2 and TRBV6-3, were excluded as indistinguishable.

The CDR3 is 17 amino acids. Germline V lookup: CDR1 SGHVS, CDR2 FQNEAQ. The trim removed 1 base at V and 0 bases at J, leaving 5 bases unmatched. Primers for the PCR totalled 60 Vbeta and 13 Jbeta. Data came from immunoSEQ multiplex PCR; TCRdb stores just in-frame clones and leaves some out. The table has about 37,000 clones, roughly 76% seen once. Remarks on this clone: What it recognizes is unknown.

This receptor was taken from a middle-aged woman in good health and CMV-seronegative. The chain links TRBV7-8 to TRBJ2-1; 8 nucleotides match TRBD1. Sequencing used PBMCs. CDR3 coding DNA: TGTGCCAGCAGCTTAGGACAGGGGTCAGCCTCCTACAATGAGCAGTTCTTC. Its translation is CASSLGQGSASYNEQFF.